The present T cell receptor (beta chain) was sequenced within a study of cytomegalovirus exposure and HLA in healthy donors. Study-wide results and limits: 87-base-pair reads could not separate some V segments, including TRBV6-2 and TRBV6-3. In a later analysis, 16,951 TCR beta sequences were associated with HLA alleles at 0.05 false discovery rate.

This CDR3 contains 14 residues. V was shortened by 1 base and J by 4 bases, with 12 bases between the two germline ends. Germline CDR1 and CDR2: SGHRS and YFSETQ. 13 Jbeta primers and 60 Vbeta primers were used for the PCR. The method was immunoSEQ multiplex PCR; TCRdb's version includes in-frame clones alone and lacks a portion of them. The table includes 95,000 to 100,000 clones, more than 80% detected once. Comments on this clone: The antigen is unknown.

This TCR was recovered from a man younger than 45 in good health and CMV-seronegative. The V and J genes are TRBV5-1 and TRBJ2-7; no firm D call. The sequencing input was PBMCs. CDR3 in DNA: TGCGCCAGCAGCTTGCGAGTAGATAATTACGAGCAGTACTTC. Amino acid sequence: CASSLRVDNYEQYF.